The rows below give T cell receptor beta chains drawn from one sample of a study of long-term antiretroviral therapy in people with HIV. The table came from immunoSEQ multiplex PCR; TCRdb's copy has only in-frame clones and leaves some out. Of around 9,700 clones in the sample, roughly three quarters are singletons; the top ten hold 20% to 25%. Here the sequenced sample was unsorted PBMCs, taken 1.8 years before starting antiretroviral therapy. All receptors derive from a man aged 35 to 55 with HIV. CDR3s leave out the opening cysteine and the closing phenylalanine or tryptophan. Each record gives: J gene, V gene, CDR3 length, CDR3 protein.

J: TRBJ1-1
V: TRBV11-2
length: 12
CDR3: ASSSYRGLTEAF

J: TRBJ1-2
V: TRBV5-4
length: 13
CDR3: ASSLRAGGHYGYT

J: TRBJ2-1
V: TRBV27
length: 12
CDR3: ASGGWGGYNEQF

J: TRBJ2-7
V: TRBV5-4
length: 14
CDR3: ASSLAYTGSSYEQY

J: TRBJ2-1
V: TRBV18
length: 11
CDR3: ASSPNEGQEQF

J: TRBJ2-2
V: TRBV7-7
length: 15
CDR3: ASSLSRAGGGTGELF

J: TRBJ2-3
V: TRBV18
length: 12
CDR3: ASSRASGSDTQY

J: TRBJ1-1
V: TRBV10-3
length: 13
CDR3: AISEFTELNTEAF

J: TRBJ1-1
V: TRBV6-1
length: 13
CDR3: ASSEAGQGWTEAF

J: TRBJ2-3
V: TRBV4-1
length: 12
CDR3: ASSQVSEADTQY

J: TRBJ2-7
V: TRBV5-1
length: 12
CDR3: ASSDRIRGREQY

J: TRBJ1-4
V: TRBV11-2
length: 14
CDR3: ASSVTGSATNEKLF

J: TRBJ1-1
V: TRBV10-2
length: 11
CDR3: ASSETGGARAF

J: TRBJ2-6
V: TRBV30
length: 13
CDR3: AWSPDHSGANVLT

J: TRBJ2-7
V: TRBV5-1
length: 13
CDR3: ASSGGVGDTYEQY

J: TRBJ1-6
V: TRBV19
length: 13
CDR3: ASSINTGRDSPLH

J: TRBJ2-7
V: TRBV30
length: 13
CDR3: AWSEVQGTGYEQY

J: TRBJ2-1
V: TRBV7-2
length: 13
CDR3: ASSPSGGGWNEQF

J: TRBJ2-6
V: TRBV14
length: 14
CDR3: ASSQWGSSGANVLT

J: TRBJ1-5
V: TRBV2
length: 12
CDR3: ASSVVEERQPQH

J: TRBJ2-3
V: TRBV12-5
length: 15
CDR3: ASGFSTGIRGTDTQY

J: TRBJ1-1
V: TRBV9
length: 15
CDR3: ASSVEGTQGVGTEAF

J: TRBJ1-4
V: TRBV19
length: 10
CDR3: ASSKRHEKLF

J: TRBJ1-5
V: TRBV6-6
length: 11
CDR3: ASSRPPGEPQH

J: TRBJ1-3
V: TRBV6-1
length: 11
CDR3: ASKQGNGNTIY

J: TRBJ2-7
V: TRBV5-4
length: 11
CDR3: ASRQDPGYEQY

J: TRBJ2-5
V: TRBV7-3
length: 12
CDR3: ASSLTTRGETQY

J: TRBJ2-7
V: TRBV27
length: 14
CDR3: ASSLSAGTLLHEQY

J: TRBJ1-2
V: TRBV27
length: 13
CDR3: ASSLRMQSNYGYT

J: TRBJ2-1
V: TRBV7-9
length: 11
CDR3: ASSFGESTEQF

J: TRBJ2-7
V: TRBV5-5
length: 14
CDR3: ASSLGPYFGSYEQY

J: TRBJ2-2
V: TRBV30
length: 12
CDR3: AWSVRANTGELF

J: TRBJ1-5
V: TRBV21-1
length: 13
CDR3: ASSFREGFNQPQH

J: TRBJ2-3
V: TRBV5-4
length: 14
CDR3: ASSPGLAGLTDTQY

J: TRBJ1-2
V: TRBV27
length: 13
CDR3: ASSSLGQGAYGYT

J: TRBJ2-6
V: TRBV6-5
length: 14
CDR3: ASSYGGSSGANVLT

J: TRBJ2-7
V: TRBV27
length: 11
CDR3: ASSLQGTLEQY

J: TRBJ1-1
V: TRBV5-1
length: 11
CDR3: ASSPELNTEAF

J: TRBJ1-3
V: TRBV10-3
length: 13
CDR3: AISGTGDGGNTIY

J: TRBJ1-5
V: TRBV7-8
length: 13
CDR3: ASSPNVLTDQPQH

J: TRBJ1-2
V: TRBV21-1
length: 13
CDR3: ASSKERMSNYGYT

J: TRBJ1-6
V: TRBV2
length: 13
CDR3: ASSSNFGRDSPLH

J: TRBJ1-1
V: TRBV18
length: 13
CDR3: ASSPPRVVGTEAF

J: TRBJ2-3
V: TRBV28
length: 13
CDR3: ASSFLAGGLDTQY

J: TRBJ1-2
V: TRBV19
length: 11
CDR3: ASSIKAGDGYT

J: TRBJ1-1
V: TRBV7-8
length: 15
CDR3: ASSFVPGQAGGTEAF

J: TRBJ2-7
V: TRBV10-3
length: 9
CDR3: AIRGNYEQY

J: TRBJ2-7
V: TRBV5-6
length: 11
CDR3: ASSFGDTNEQY

J: TRBJ2-1
V: TRBV19
length: 13
CDR3: ASSIVQGPYNEQF

J: TRBJ1-4
V: TRBV19
length: 13
CDR3: ASSITPGQGGKLF

J: TRBJ2-1
V: TRBV6-1
length: 11
CDR3: ASKKHCYNEQF

J: TRBJ1-5
V: TRBV20-1
length: 9
CDR3: SARKGQPQH

J: TRBJ2-3
V: TRBV7-9
length: 13
CDR3: ASSLGGALSDTQY

J: TRBJ1-3
V: TRBV5-1
length: 15
CDR3: ASSLQGDSSGGNTIY

J: TRBJ1-2
V: TRBV27
length: 12
CDR3: ASTPTGGLNGYT

J: TRBJ1-2
V: TRBV13
length: 11
CDR3: ASREGLGYGYT

J: TRBJ2-7
V: TRBV9
length: 14
CDR3: ASSAGDSTPSYEQY

J: TRBJ1-4
V: TRBV25-1
length: 13
CDR3: ASSDLKGYDEKLF

J: TRBJ1-1
V: TRBV7-9
length: 11
CDR3: ASSLGMNTEAF